The 26 T cell receptor beta chains below were found in one sample sequenced in a study of sequential checkpoint blockade in melanoma. As to treatment: randomized to nivolumab then ipilimumab (arm A) or the reverse (arm B). Sequenced by immunoSEQ multiplex PCR; TCRdb stores in-frame clones only, minus some. The sample has approximately 28,000 clones, about 89% seen once; the top ten hold roughly 15%. Here the sequenced sample was CD8+ T cells sorted from blood (inferred from file names), taken from a patient given nivolumab and ipilimumab in sequence. These receptors were obtained from a human donor with melanoma.

The chain couples TRBV5-4 to TRBJ1-4; D unclear. The CDR3 totals 13 residues. V lost 1 base and J 7 bases, leaving 8 bases between the germline ends. Germline V CDR1 and CDR2: SGHNT, YYREEE (reference sequence). CDR3 nucleotide sequence: TGTGCCAGCAGCTTGTGGGGAGGTGAAAAACTGTTTTTT. Residues: CASSLWGGEKLFF.

The chain joins TRBV9 to TRBJ2-1; D gene ambiguous. The CDR3 totals 17 residues. With 0 bases removed from V and 0 bases from J, the gap between germline ends came to 13 bases. The V gene's germline CDR1 is SGDLS and CDR2 YYNGEE. The CDR3 bases are TGTGCCAGCAGCGTAGTCCCCCCCGAGAGCTCCTACAATGAGCAGTTCTTC. Its protein is CASSVVPPESSYNEQFF. The whole variable domain, remainder taken from reference TRBV9 and TRBJ2-1, is DSGVTQTPKHLITATGQRVTLRCSPRSGDLSVYWYQQSLDQGLQFLIQYYNGEERAKGNILERFSAQQFPDLHSELNLSSLELGDSALYFCASSVVPPESSYNEQFFGPGTRLTVL.

The V call is TRBV9, the J call TRBJ1-1; maybe TRBD1 (5 bases). V lost 0 bases, J lost 0 bases, and 18 bases lay in between. The CDR3 sequence is 18 residues long. Germline CDR1 reads SGDLS; CDR2 reads YYNGEE. The CDR3 region is CASSVVGPGQEMNTEAFF. The CDR3 bases are TGTGCCAGCAGCGTAGTTGGCCCCGGACAAGAAATGAACACTGAAGCTTTCTTT.

The chain carries TRBV27 and TRBJ2-5; D is perhaps TRBD1 (5 bases). The CDR3 is 16 residues long. From germline, CDR1 is MNHEY and CDR2 SMNVEV (reference sequence). The V end lost 5 bases, the J end lost 3 bases, and 19 bases lay between the germline ends. The CDR3 DNA sequence: TGTGCCAGCAGTCCTCAGGGTCAGACTTATAAAGAGACCCAGTACTTC. Amino acids: CASSPQGQTYKETQYF.

V usage is TRBV6-6 and J usage is TRBJ2-7; 8 bases agree with TRBD1. The CDR3 contains 13 residues. Trimming took 7 bases from V and 3 from J; bases not matched to a gene: 5. Germline CDR1 and CDR2: MNHNY and SVGAGI (reference sequence). CDR3 sequence reads: CASNTGQVYEQYF. In nucleotides, the CDR3 is TGTGCCAGCAATACGGGACAGGTCTACGAGCAGTACTTC.

This clone appeared once. The gene calls are TRBV2 and TRBJ1-1; D is perhaps TRBD1 (5 bases). Trimming took off 2 bases at V and 7 bases at J, with 8 bases between the two ends. Germline assignment: CDR1 SNHLY and CDR2 FYNNEI. The CDR3 has 12 residues. The CDR3 nucleotides read TGTGCCAGCAGTGAAAAGGGGTATGAAGCTTTCTTT. Amino acid sequence: CASSEKGYEAFF.

This chain uses TRBV19 with TRBJ1-1; 8 bases agree with TRBD1. Losses at the gene ends were 1 base for V and 0 bases for J; bases not matched to a gene: 7. The CDR3 has 17 residues. Germline loops: CDR1 LNHDA, CDR2 SQIVND (reference sequence). In nucleotides, the CDR3 is TGTGCCAGTAGTATAGTAGGCAGGGGGCGTCTGAACACTGAAGCTTTCTTT. The encoded protein is CASSIVGRGRLNTEAFF.

The V and J genes are TRBV28 and TRBJ1-5, with 7 positions matching TRBD1. This CDR3 region has 13 residues. CDR1 and CDR2 from the germline V gene are MDHEN and SYDVKM. J lost 6 bases, V lost 6 bases, and 5 bases had no gene match. The CDR3 sequence is CASRSGQFQPQHF. The CDR3 DNA is TGTGCCAGCAGATCGGGACAGTTTCAGCCCCAGCATTTT.

CDR3 sequence reads: CASSWDRGHDSPLHF. In DNA, the CDR3 is TGTGCCAGCAGTTGGGACAGGGGGCATGATTCACCCCTCCACTTT. The genes are TRBV7-3 and TRBJ1-6; 12 bases map to TRBD1. CDR1 and CDR2 (germline): SGHTA, FQGTGA. V trimming: 6 bases; J trimming: 8 bases; junction bases outside the gene matches: 5. This CDR3 comprises 15 residues.

V and J are TRBV7-9 and TRBJ2-7; 7 bases are a match to TRBD1. CDR1 and CDR2 (germline): SEHNR, FQNEAQ (reference sequence). The CDR3 length is 13 residues. J gave up 6 bases and V 5 bases, and 7 bases lay outside the gene matches. In DNA, the CDR3 is TGTGCCAGCAGCCCCCCACAGGGGCGCGAGCAGTACGTC. Amino acids: CASSPPQGREQYV.

The J gene is TRBJ2-1, the V gene TRBV6-5; TRBD2 might be the D (6 bases). The V and J ends lost 6 bases and 8 bases respectively, with 11 bases between them. CDR3 length equals 12 residues. Per the germline V gene, CDR1 is MNHEY and CDR2 is SVGAGI. The CDR3 DNA is TGTGCCAGCAGCGACGGAGGGGATGAGCAGTTCTTC. Protein sequence: CASSDGGDEQFF.

The gene calls are TRBV28 and TRBJ2-7; the match to TRBD1 covers 8 bases. The V gene's germline CDR1 is MDHEN and CDR2 SYDVKM. The V gene end was trimmed by 5 bases and the J gene end by 3 bases; junction bases not matched to a gene: 3. This CDR3 region has 13 residues. CDR3 bases: TGTGCCAGCAGTCTACAGGGGGTCTACGAGCAGTACTTC. This encodes CASSLQGVYEQYF. Using reference TRBV28 and TRBJ2-7 for the parts outside the CDR3, the full variable domain is DVKVTQSSRYLVKRTGEKVFLECVQDMDHENMFWYRQDPGLGLRLIYFSYDVKMKEKGDIPEGYSVSREKKERFSLILESASTNQTSMYLCASSLQGVYEQYFGPGTRLTVT.

CDR3 sequence (DNA): TGTGCCAGCAGCTCGACTGGAGATACGCAGTATTTT. Amino acids: CASSSTGDTQYF. The chain combines TRBV9 with TRBJ2-3; D call uncertain. V was clipped by 4 bases and J by 5 bases, with 8 bases between them. The CDR3 has 12 residues. CDR1 is SGDLS and CDR2 is YYNGEE in the germline V gene. The full variable domain, in which reference TRBV9 and TRBJ2-3 provide the parts outside the CDR3, is DSGVTQTPKHLITATGQRVTLRCSPRSGDLSVYWYQQSLDQGLQFLIQYYNGEERAKGNILERFSAQQFPDLHSELNLSSLELGDSALYFCASSSTGDTQYFGPGTRLTVL.

The chain links TRBV7-9 to TRBJ1-2; 8 nucleotides match TRBD1. CDR1 SEHNR and CDR2 FQNEAQ come from the germline V gene (reference sequence). The CDR3 is made up of 15 amino acids. J lost 3 bases, V lost 3 bases, and 6 bases had no gene match. In nucleotides, the CDR3 is TGTGCCAGCAGCTTGTCGGGGACAGGACACTATGGCTACACCTTC. Translating it yields CASSLSGTGHYGYTF.

The chain employs TRBV9 and TRBJ1-3, with D tentatively TRBD1 (5 bases). This CDR3 comprises 15 residues. The V gene lost 2 bases and the J gene lost 2 bases, with 11 bases spanning the gap. Germline V gene sequence: CDR1 SGDLS, CDR2 YYNGEE. As DNA, the CDR3 is TGTGCCAGCAGCGTTTGGGGCACTCCTGGAAACACCATATATTTT. It specifies CASSVWGTPGNTIYF.

This chain uses TRBV28 with TRBJ2-5; possible D gene TRBD2, 6 bases. The assigned J gene may be wrong: the sequence end matches TRBJ2-7 better. CDR3 length equals 13 residues. The germline CDR1 and CDR2 sequences are MDHEN and SYDVKM. The CDR3 loop reads CASRSGDGYEQYF. CDR3 DNA sequence: TGTGCCAGCAGGTCGGGAGATGGCTACGAGCAGTACTTC.

The chain links TRBV16 to TRBJ1-1; tentative D call: TRBD1 (6 bases). Per germline, CDR1 KGHSY and CDR2 FQNENV. V was pared by 1 base and J by 5 bases, with 14 bases between. The CDR3 covers 15 residues. The CDR3 bases are TGTGCCAGCAGCCAATGGCGGGGGCCGATGACTGAAGCTTTCTTT. It encodes CASSQWRGPMTEAFF.

V is TRBV6-1 and J is TRBJ1-5, with 7 bases aligning to TRBD1. CDR3 length: 15 residues. Germline V gene lookup returns CDR1 MNHNS and CDR2 SASEGT. The V segment lost 3 bases and the J segment 0 bases; nucleotides outside the gene matches: 2. The CDR3 nucleotides read TGTGCCAGCAGTGAGGGACAGCATAGCAATCAGCCCCAGCATTTT. This sequence encodes CASSEGQHSNQPQHF.

The V and J genes are TRBV11-1 and TRBJ2-7; TRBD1 matches at 8 bases. This CDR3 spans 12 amino acids. Losses at the gene ends were 6 bases for V and 6 bases for J; bases not matched to a gene: 4. Germline assignment: CDR1 SGHAT and CDR2 FQDESV (reference sequence). The CDR3 region has the DNA TGTGCCAGCAGTCACACAGGGGGCGAGCAGTACTTC. This encodes CASSHTGGEQYF.

The chain recombines TRBV30 with TRBJ2-7; D remains ambiguous. Deletions cut 1 base from V and 6 bases from J, with 13 bases between. Germline assignment: CDR1 GTSNPN and CDR2 SVGIG (reference sequence). The CDR3 sequence is 13 residues long. The CDR3 here is CAWSAPTPAEQYF. The CDR3 DNA sequence: TGTGCCTGGAGTGCTCCTACTCCCGCCGAGCAGTACTTC.

The gene calls are TRBV4-1 and TRBJ2-1, with D uncertain. The germline V gene has CDR1 MGHRA and CDR2 YSYEKL. The V end was cut by 4 bases, the J end by 5 bases, with 12 bases between. The CDR3 extends over 14 amino acids. In DNA form, the CDR3 reads TGCGCCAGCAGCCCCACGTTGACTGACAATGAGCAGTTCTTC. As protein: CASSPTLTDNEQFF.

This chain joins TRBV6-5 and TRBJ2-5; possibly TRBD1 for D (6 bases). Germline V lookup: CDR1 MNHEY, CDR2 SVGAGI. This CDR3 comprises 13 residues. Trimming shortened V by 6 bases and J by 11 bases, and 19 bases separated the two germline ends. DNA of the CDR3: TGTGCCAGCAGCATACCGGGAAACAGGGAGCAGTACTTC. Protein product: CASSIPGNREQYF.

In its sample, this clone was seen once. The V gene is TRBV4-3, the J gene TRBJ2-7, with D perhaps TRBD2 (6 bases). The CDR3 totals 13 residues. Germline V gene lookup returns CDR1 LGHNA and CDR2 YSLEER. The V gene lost 8 bases and the J gene lost 0 bases, with 11 bases spanning the gap. This CDR3 is CASPTRSSYEQYV. The CDR3 nucleotides read TGCGCCAGCCCGACTAGGAGCTCCTACGAGCAGTACGTC.

This clone appeared a single time. This rearrangement joins TRBV4-1 to TRBJ2-1; TRBD1 agrees at 9 bases. Losses at the gene ends were 2 bases for V and 5 bases for J; bases not matched to a gene: 7. Germline CDR1 is MGHRA and CDR2 is YSYEKL. This CDR3 is 16 amino acids long. CDR3 nucleotide sequence: TGCGCCAGCAGCCAACCACAGGGGGCCTTGGACAATGAGCAGTTCTTC. Encoded protein: CASSQPQGALDNEQFF.

The CDR3 DNA reads TGCGCCAGCAGCCAAGTCCGGACTAGCGGCCCCTACGAGCAGTACTTC. Residues: CASSQVRTSGPYEQYF. V is TRBV4-3 and J is TRBJ2-7; TRBD2 agrees at 10 bases. Germline-derived CDR1 and CDR2 are LGHNA and YSLEER. The CDR3 covers 16 residues. Trimming removed 1 base from V and 2 bases from J; junction bases left unmatched: 5.

This clone was seen more than once but under ten times. V usage is TRBV19 and J usage is TRBJ1-2; 7 bases are shared with TRBD1. Germline CDR1 is LNHDA and CDR2 is SQIVND (reference sequence). Trimming removed 10 bases from V and 3 bases from J; junction bases left unmatched: 5. CDR3 length equals 12 residues. CDR3 nucleotides: TGTGCCACCGCCCAGGGGGACTATGGCTACACCTTC. The encoded protein is CATAQGDYGYTF.